Listed here are 29 T cell receptor beta chains from one sample, sequenced in a study of blood T cell repertoires in COVID-19. Sequencing was performed with immunoSEQ multiplex PCR; in TCRdb, only in-frame clones are kept and a portion is missing. The top ten clones hold roughly 3.7% of a sample with 200,000 to 250,000 clones, 80% to 90% of them seen once. The sample was PBMCs or T cells enriched from blood (not recorded which). The receptors come from a woman aged 25-40 years who had been exposed to COVID-19.

This clone was seen a handful of times. The rearrangement uses TRBV24-1 and TRBJ2-5, with 7 bases that match TRBD1. The CDR3 contains 19 residues. Germline CDR1 KGHDR, CDR2 SFDVKD. J was trimmed by 2 bases and V by 4 bases; bases with no gene match: 18. In DNA, the CDR3 is TGTGCCACCAGTGACCCTAGACTCACAGACAGGGCGATTCAAGAGACCCAGTACTTC. Its protein is CATSDPRLTDRAIQETQYF.

This clone was seen only a few times. This chain links TRBV2 with TRBJ1-1; D may be TRBD1 (5 bases). Germline CDR1 SNHLY, CDR2 FYNNEI. Trimming removed 1 base at V and 0 bases at J, with 12 bases between. CDR3 size: 16 residues. CDR3 residues: CASSEEGLGLNTEAFF. The CDR3 DNA follows: TGTGCCAGCAGTGAAGAGGGGTTAGGGCTGAACACTGAAGCTTTCTTT.

The genes are TRBV7-9 and TRBJ1-2, with no clear D. Deletions cut 5 bases from V and 4 bases from J, with 11 bases between. Germline-derived CDR1 and CDR2 are SEHNR and FQNEAQ (reference sequence). CDR3 length: 13 amino acids. The DNA of the CDR3 is TGTGCCAGCAGCCCCCCGGCAGGCTATGGCTACACCTTC. Translating gives CASSPPAGYGYTF.

V is TRBV2 and J is TRBJ2-7, with 8 bases that match TRBD2. V gave up 8 bases and J gave up 5 bases; unmatched junction bases: 14. The CDR3 consists of 15 residues. CDR1 SNHLY and CDR2 FYNNEI come from the germline V gene. CDR3 DNA sequence: TGTGCCAGCGCCAGCGGGAGTTATTTGTCCGACGAGCAGTACTTC. Its protein product is CASASGSYLSDEQYF.

The chain uses TRBV29-1 and TRBJ2-3; TRBD2 aligns across 9 bases. Germline V lookup: CDR1 SQVTM, CDR2 ANQGSEA. The CDR3 sequence is 16 residues long. J was trimmed by 1 base and V by 4 bases; bases with no gene match: 9. The CDR3 is CSVGSGRWPRTDTQYF. The CDR3 DNA sequence: TGCAGCGTTGGTAGCGGGAGATGGCCCCGCACAGATACGCAGTATTTT.

This clone came up once. This chain joins TRBV12-3 or TRBV12-4 and TRBJ2-2, with D unclear. The CDR3 has 11 residues. V lost 8 bases to trimming and J lost 3 bases, with 4 bases between them. The CDR3 nucleotides are TGTGCCAGCGGCTACACCGGGGAGCTGTTTTTT. Its translation: CASGYTGELFF.

The CDR3 nucleotides read TGTGCCAGCAGGGAAAGGACAGGGAACTTATACGAGCAGTACTTC. As protein: CASRERTGNLYEQYF. The chain uses TRBV2 and TRBJ2-7; 8 bases match TRBD1. V dropped 6 bases and J dropped 4; count of bases not matched to a gene: 11. This CDR3 is 15 amino acids long. Germline CDR1 SNHLY, CDR2 FYNNEI.

The chain recombines TRBV9 with TRBJ2-3; no firm D call. Germline V gene data show CDR1 as SGDLS and CDR2 as YYNGEE. With 6 bases removed from V and 4 bases from J, the gap between germline ends came to 15 bases. The CDR3 has 14 residues. The CDR3 DNA reads as TGTGCCAGCAAGACGACATCGAGTTCAGATACGCAGTATTTT. Translating it yields CASKTTSSSDTQYF.

Turning to this clone: A read error may account for a junction end that differs from germline. The chain carries TRBV5-1 and TRBJ2-3, with a tentative D call TRBD2 (6 bases). Germline V gene lookup returns CDR1 SGHRS and CDR2 YFSETQ. There are 16 residues in the CDR3. In DNA, the CDR3 is TGCGCCAGCAGCTTGTCAGGGACTCTAGGCACCGATACGCAGTATTTT. Translated, it gives CASSLSGTLGTDTQYF.

Notes on this clone: A read error may produce the germline difference seen at one junction end. The chain uses TRBV11-2 and TRBJ2-2; 15 bases are shared with TRBD2. The CDR3 has 19 residues. The germline gives CDR1 SGHAT, CDR2 FQNNGV. CDR3 residues: CASTLGGTSGRRGTGELFF. CDR3 DNA: TGTGCCAGCACCTTAGGCGGGACTAGCGGGAGGAGGGGCACCGGGGAGCTGTTTTTT. The whole variable domain, filled in from reference TRBV11-2 and TRBJ2-2, reads EAGVAQSPRYKIIEKRQSVAFWCNPISGHATLYWYQQILGQGPKLLIQFQNNGVVDDSQLPKDRFSAERLKGVDSTLKIQPAKLEDSAVYLCASTLGGTSGRRGTGELFFGEGSRLTVL.

The V gene is TRBV12-5, the J gene TRBJ1-5, with 7 nucleotides matching TRBD1. This CDR3 is built from 16 residues. Germline V lookup: CDR1 LGHNT, CDR2 FRNRAP. V was pared by 6 bases and J by 0 bases, with 8 bases of the junction left unmatched. The CDR3 is CASGLGQAYSNQPQHF. The DNA of the CDR3 is TGTGCTAGTGGCCTTGGACAGGCGTATAGCAATCAGCCCCAGCATTTT.

The chain joins TRBV7-2 to TRBJ2-1, with 9 bases lining up with TRBD2. CDR1 is SGHTA, CDR2 FQGNSA, per germline. The CDR3 length is 17 residues. With V trimmed by 0 bases and J by 6 bases, 9 bases remained unmatched. CDR3 loop: CASSLAGGAGGSNEQFF. DNA for the CDR3: TGTGCCAGCAGCTTAGCCGGAGGAGCGGGAGGTAGCAATGAGCAGTTCTTC.

The chain links TRBV6-5 to TRBJ2-7; tentative D call: TRBD1 (6 bases). The CDR3 covers 15 residues. CDR1 is MNHEY and CDR2 is SVGAGI in the germline V gene. V was clipped by 2 bases and J by 2 bases, with 13 bases between them. This CDR3 reads CASSYGTPGAYEQYF. CDR3 nucleotides: TGTGCCAGCAGTTACGGGACACCAGGAGCCTACGAGCAGTACTTC.

This sequence joins TRBV19 and TRBJ2-2; no reliable D call. Germline V gives CDR1 LNHDA, CDR2 SQIVND (reference sequence). Trimming stripped 1 base from V and 7 bases from J, with 4 bases between. This CDR3 is 12 amino acids long. In DNA, the CDR3 is TGTGCCAGTAGTATAGGCGGCGGGGAGCTGTTTTTT. Amino acid sequence: CASSIGGGELFF.

The chain carries TRBV6-5 and TRBJ1-4, with D uncertain. Trimming left V 5 bases short and J 6 bases short, with 10 bases between. This CDR3 comprises 13 residues. Germline assignment: CDR1 MNHEY and CDR2 SVGAGI. DNA of the CDR3: TGTGCCAGCAGTATTGGGCGGGATGAAAAACTGTTTTTT. Its translation: CASSIGRDEKLFF.

J is TRBJ2-5 and V is TRBV3-1 (or the pseudogene TRBV3-2); 7 bases are a match to TRBD2. CDR1 and CDR2 (germline): LGHDT, YNNKEL (reference sequence). The junction had 10 bases not matched to a gene; V was cut back by 2 bases and J by 7 bases. The CDR3 has 15 residues. DNA for the CDR3: TGTGCCAGCAGCCAACCTGGACTAGTCGAAGTGACCCAGTACTTC. Amino acids: CASSQPGLVEVTQYF.

The chain combines TRBV5-1 with TRBJ1-2, with TRBD1 matching 9 bases. J gave up 6 bases and V 0 bases, and 9 bases lay outside the gene matches. The CDR3 sequence is 16 residues long. Germline CDR1 is SGHRS and CDR2 is YFSETQ. DNA of the CDR3: TGCGCCAGCAGCTTGGTGGGGGACAGGGATTTACATGGCTACACCTTC. Its protein is CASSLVGDRDLHGYTF. Drawing the rest from reference TRBV5-1 and TRBJ1-2, the complete variable domain is KAGVTQTPRYLIKTRGQQVTLSCSPISGHRSVSWYQQTPGQGLQFLFEYFSETQRNKGNFPGRFSGRQFSNSRSEMNVSTLELGDSALYLCASSLVGDRDLHGYTFGSGTRLTVV.

This sequence joins TRBV7-9 and TRBJ1-6; 9 nucleotides line up with TRBD1. CDR1 and CDR2 from the germline V gene are SEHNR and FQNEAQ (reference sequence). The ends lost 4 bases at V and 8 bases at J; junction bases unmatched: 3. This CDR3 comprises 14 residues. The CDR3 DNA sequence: TGTGCCAGCAGCTCGGGACAGGGATATTCACCCCTCCACTTT. Its protein product is CASSSGQGYSPLHF.

This chain uses TRBV18 with TRBJ1-5; unclear D gene. The germline V gene has CDR1 KGHSH and CDR2 LQKENI. The germline V and J ends were trimmed by 3 bases and 5 bases, with 11 bases remaining between them. The length of the CDR3 is 14 residues. The CDR3 DNA reads TGTGCCAGCTCACCGGGGAGTTTGGATCAGCCCCAGCATTTT. Translated, it gives CASSPGSLDQPQHF.

The chain carries TRBV6-5 and TRBJ1-2; 7 nucleotides align to TRBD1. The trim removed 7 bases at V and 1 base at J, leaving 9 bases unmatched. Germline assignment: CDR1 MNHEY and CDR2 SVGAGI. The CDR3 sequence is 15 residues long. CDR3 bases: TGTGCCAGCACCTCCAACAGGGGTAATAACTATGGCTACACCTTC. It is translated as CASTSNRGNNYGYTF.

V and J are TRBV9 and TRBJ2-2; 13 bases are shared with TRBD2. V was pared by 0 bases and J by 0 bases, with 5 bases of the junction left unmatched. Germline values: CDR1 SGDLS, CDR2 YYNGEE. The CDR3 runs to 19 residues. The CDR3 protein is CASSVGGLAGRANTGELFF. In DNA, the CDR3 is TGTGCCAGCAGCGTAGGGGGACTAGCGGGGCGGGCGAACACCGGGGAGCTGTTTTTT.

V usage is TRBV28 and J usage is TRBJ1-5; no firm D call. V was trimmed by 5 bases and J by 5 bases, leaving 31 bases between them. The CDR3 runs 20 residues. Germline lookup yields CDR1 MDHEN and CDR2 SYDVKM. Written as DNA, the CDR3 is TGTGCCAGCAGTGCGTCATCCCGGGCAGTTCGTGAGGGTTGGCATCAGCCCCAGCATTTT. Amino acids: CASSASSRAVREGWHQPQHF.

The chain is built from TRBV19 and TRBJ2-2; weak D call: TRBD2 (6 bases). Trimming took 2 bases from V and 7 from J, leaving 20 bases between them. CDR1 is LNHDA and CDR2 is SQIVND in the germline V gene (reference sequence). There are 17 residues in the CDR3. The CDR3 DNA reads TGTGCCAGTAGTATATCCCACGCGGGGAGGTTAGGCGGGGAGCTGTTTTTT. It yields the protein CASSISHAGRLGGELFF.

Regarding this clone: At one end the junction does not follow the germline gene, possibly because of a read error. The V and J genes are TRBV7-9 and TRBJ1-4; D is ambiguous. The germline V gene encodes CDR1 SEHNR and CDR2 FQNEAQ (reference sequence). This CDR3 region has 12 residues. CDR3 in amino acids: CASSLITPRKIF. The CDR3 DNA reads as TGTGCCAGCAGCTTAATTACCCCTAGGAAGATTTTT.

This clone was observed once. The V gene is TRBV30, the J gene TRBJ2-6; 8 nucleotides match TRBD2. The germline gives CDR1 GTSNPN, CDR2 SVGIG (reference sequence). The V gene end was trimmed by 0 bases and the J gene end by 2 bases; junction bases not matched to a gene: 3. This CDR3 region has 16 residues. CDR3 in amino acids: CAWSVRGGPGANVLTF. As DNA, the CDR3 is TGTGCCTGGAGTGTACGGGGGGGACCTGGGGCCAACGTCCTGACTTTC.

This chain joins TRBV5-4 and TRBJ2-5; 9 bases are a match to TRBD1. There are 15 residues in the CDR3. The germline gives CDR1 SGHNT, CDR2 YYREEE (reference sequence). V dropped 6 bases and J dropped 4; count of bases not matched to a gene: 10. CDR3 in amino acids: CASTKTADRGETQYF. CDR3 coding DNA: TGTGCCAGCACCAAAACTGCGGACAGGGGAGAGACCCAGTACTTC.

The V gene is TRBV5-5, the J gene TRBJ1-1; tentative D call: TRBD1 (6 bases). V lost 0 bases to trimming and J lost 7 bases, with 13 bases between them. Germline V CDR1 and CDR2: SGHKS, YYEKEE (reference sequence). This CDR3 is 14 amino acids long. CDR3 nucleotide sequence: TGTGCCAGCAGCTTGGCAGGGGTCAACCTTGAAGCTTTCTTT. This encodes CASSLAGVNLEAFF.

The CDR3 DNA is TGCGCCAGCAGCTTCAGGATTTCAGGGTTGGCGAACACCGGGGAGCTGTTTTTT. Its translation: CASSFRISGLANTGELFF. The chain links TRBV5-1 to TRBJ2-2, with TRBD1 as a possible D gene (5 bases). Looked up from germline, CDR1 is SGHRS and CDR2 is YFSETQ. The CDR3 is 18 residues long. Between the trimmed V and J ends, which lost 2 bases and 0 bases, there was a span of 17 bases.

The chain couples TRBV28 to TRBJ1-4; a possible D gene is TRBD1 (6 bases). The germline CDR1 and CDR2 sequences are MDHEN and SYDVKM. The CDR3 covers 15 residues. The germline V and J ends were trimmed by 4 bases and 8 bases, with 17 bases remaining between them. The CDR3 sequence is CASSSPAGGMEKLFF. In DNA, the CDR3 is TGTGCCAGCAGTTCCCCGGCGGGGGGCATGGAAAAACTGTTTTTT.